The sequence of this T cell receptor beta chain was determined in a study of blood T cell repertoires in COVID-19 (dated by TCRdb to 2020 to 2021). Background for the entire study: Samples covering the acute and convalescent phases of COVID-19 were provided by collaborators in the United States, Italy and Spain. The prospective study material was composed of cDNA or gDNA derived from T cells, B-cell-depleted T cells, or PBMCs. The dataset comprised deeply sampled blood TCRbeta repertoires from subjects exposed to, actively infected with, or recovered from COVID-19. The repertoires were released in a freely available public database intended as a resource for research on the immune response to SARS-CoV-2. The samples were drawn from the first 160 participants of the ongoing ImmuneRACE study and from over a thousand subjects provided by 6 global collaborators. A de-identified subject ID, COVID-19 status, age in years and sex were almost always included in the sample metadata. Where HLA class I and class II types were available, the types were taken from metadata supplied by the sample provider, not from assay-based typing.

On this clone: What antigen it recognizes has not been identified. There are no base qualities to consult, and no much larger clone falls within one base.

TCRbeta CDR3 regions were amplified from genomic DNA using the immunoSEQ Assay, a bias-controlled multiplex PCR. The original methods were these. Within the assay, amplification of reference gene primers was used to estimate how many nucleated cells each sample contained. To quantify the absolute abundance of each unique TCRbeta CDR3 rearrangement, sequence reads were collapsed and filtered. For each sample, productive Simpson clonality was calculated as the square root of Simpson's diversity index over productive rearrangements. TCRdb limited this immuneACCESS table to in-frame rearrangements with V and J called. A share of clones is missing; checked studies link under half to unresolved V genes, and the rest is unexplained. The DNA gave D and trimming, while V, J and clone size come from that table. In all, the sample holds under 450,000 clones, and roughly nine tenths of those were seen once. Clones ranked in the top ten supply 0.8% to 0.9% of the sample.

Overall study outcomes, separate from this receptor: The quantity of clinical and demographic metadata differed by source and by participant and was supplied without curation.

Enrolling through a virtual design, the prospective study's participants ranged in age from roughly 18 to 90 years and lived across 24 United States geographic areas. In the prospective study, participants were assigned to cohorts based on the clinical history participants reported in a screening survey and a study questionnaire. Exposed participants were defined as having been in contact with someone with a PCR-confirmed or clinician-diagnosed COVID-19 case within 2 weeks of study entry. In the prospective study, whole blood, serum and a nasopharyngeal or oropharyngeal swab were collected from each participant by mobile phlebotomists. Prospective study participants could optionally give additional blood draws and questionnaires over a 2-month period. Before DNA extraction, prospective study blood samples were shipped either frozen or at room temperature. From a lookup of the germline V gene, CDR1 and CDR2 are SGHTA and FQGNSA. V loses 4 bases at its end and J loses 7 bases; junction bases beyond the gene matches: 7. The CDR3 goes from the cysteine to the phenylalanine over 14 residues. Just CDR3 DNA is preserved here, 42 bases in frame from base 1.

This sequence originates from a woman aged 40 to 49 who had been exposed to COVID-19. Sequenced sample: PBMCs or T cells enriched from blood (not recorded which). The chain couples TRBV7-2 to TRBJ2-5, and 9 junction bases match TRBD1. The DNA is as follows: TGTGCCAGCAGCTCCCCGGGACAGGGTTCGACCCAGTACTTC. It is translated as CASSSPGQGSTQYF.